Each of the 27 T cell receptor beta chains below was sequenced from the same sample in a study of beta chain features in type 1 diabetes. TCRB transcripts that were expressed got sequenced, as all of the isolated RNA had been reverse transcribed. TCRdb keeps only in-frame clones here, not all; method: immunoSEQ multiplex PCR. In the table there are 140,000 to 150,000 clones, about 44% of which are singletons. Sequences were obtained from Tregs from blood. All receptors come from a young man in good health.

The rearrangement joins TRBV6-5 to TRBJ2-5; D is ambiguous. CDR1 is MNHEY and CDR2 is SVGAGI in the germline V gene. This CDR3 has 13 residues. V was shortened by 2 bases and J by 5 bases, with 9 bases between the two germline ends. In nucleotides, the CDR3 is TGTGCCAGCAGTTACGAGTGGTGGGAGACCCAGTACTTC. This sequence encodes CASSYEWWETQYF.

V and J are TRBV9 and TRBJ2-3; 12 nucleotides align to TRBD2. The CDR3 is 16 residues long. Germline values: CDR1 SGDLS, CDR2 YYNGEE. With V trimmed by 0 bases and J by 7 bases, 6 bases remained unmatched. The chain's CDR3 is CASSVGVLAGGNTQYF. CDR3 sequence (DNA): TGTGCCAGCAGCGTAGGAGTACTAGCGGGGGGCAATACGCAGTATTTT.

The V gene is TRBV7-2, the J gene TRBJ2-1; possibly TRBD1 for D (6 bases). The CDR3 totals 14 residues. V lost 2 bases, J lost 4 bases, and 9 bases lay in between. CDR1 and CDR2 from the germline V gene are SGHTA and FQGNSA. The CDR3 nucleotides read TGTGCCAGCAGCTTACGACAGGATTACAATGAGCAGTTCTTC. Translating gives CASSLRQDYNEQFF.

CDR3 nucleotide sequence: TGTGCCAGCAACCTCTGGGGACAGGGTAACATGGTCACCGGGGAGCTGTTTTTT. Amino acids: CASNLWGQGNMVTGELFF. The chain carries TRBV2 and TRBJ2-2; 9 bases match TRBD1. Trimming took 7 bases from V and 4 from J; bases not matched to a gene: 16. CDR1 SNHLY and CDR2 FYNNEI come from the germline V gene. This CDR3 is 18 amino acids long.

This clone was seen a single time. For the CDR3, the DNA is TGTGCCAGCAGTCCACCGACGGGGGTCCGCTATGGCTACACCTTC. It specifies CASSPPTGVRYGYTF. V and J are TRBV28 and TRBJ1-2, with D perhaps TRBD1 (5 bases). The CDR3 spans 15 residues. V was clipped by 5 bases and J by 4 bases, with 17 bases between them. CDR1 MDHEN and CDR2 SYDVKM come from the germline V gene.

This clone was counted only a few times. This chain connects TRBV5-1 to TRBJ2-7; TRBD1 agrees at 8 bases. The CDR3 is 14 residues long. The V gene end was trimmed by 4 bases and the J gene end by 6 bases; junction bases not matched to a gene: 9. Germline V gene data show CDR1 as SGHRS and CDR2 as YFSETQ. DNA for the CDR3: TGCGCCAGCAGCAGCCGGACAGGGCCCTCCGAGCAGTACTTC. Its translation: CASSSRTGPSEQYF.

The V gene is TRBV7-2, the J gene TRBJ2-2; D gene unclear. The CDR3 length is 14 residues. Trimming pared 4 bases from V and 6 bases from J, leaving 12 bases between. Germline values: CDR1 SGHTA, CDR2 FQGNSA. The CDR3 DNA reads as TGTGCCAGCAGCTCCCTACTTATCCCCGGGGAGCTGTTTTTT. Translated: CASSSLLIPGELFF.

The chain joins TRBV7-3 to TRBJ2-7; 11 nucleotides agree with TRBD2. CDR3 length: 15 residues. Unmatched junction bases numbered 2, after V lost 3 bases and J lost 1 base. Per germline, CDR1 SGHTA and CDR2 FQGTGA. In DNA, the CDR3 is TGTGCCAGCAGCTTGCTAGCGGGAGGATCCTACGAGCAGTACTTC. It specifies CASSLLAGGSYEQYF.

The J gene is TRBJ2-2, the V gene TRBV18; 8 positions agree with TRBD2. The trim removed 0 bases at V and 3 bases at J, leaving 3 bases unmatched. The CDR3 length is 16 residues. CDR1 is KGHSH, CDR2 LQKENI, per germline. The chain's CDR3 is CASSPPARGDTGELFF. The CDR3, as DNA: TGTGCCAGCTCACCACCGGCGCGGGGGGACACCGGGGAGCTGTTTTTT.

DNA of the CDR3: TGTGCCAGCTCACCGATACTCCTCACAGGAGACGTGAACACTGAAGCTTTCTTT. It encodes CASSPILLTGDVNTEAFF. This sequence joins TRBV18 and TRBJ1-1; maybe TRBD1 (5 bases). The ends were cut back, 3 bases at V and 0 bases at J, with 20 bases in the middle. The CDR3 is 18 residues long. Germline CDR1 and CDR2: KGHSH and LQKENI.

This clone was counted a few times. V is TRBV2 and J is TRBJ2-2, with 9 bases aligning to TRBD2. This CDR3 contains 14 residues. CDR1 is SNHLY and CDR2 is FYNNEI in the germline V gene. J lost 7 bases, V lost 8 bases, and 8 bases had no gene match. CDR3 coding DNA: TGTGCCAGCGCTAGCGGGACCTTAAGCGGGGAGCTGTTTTTT. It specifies CASASGTLSGELFF.

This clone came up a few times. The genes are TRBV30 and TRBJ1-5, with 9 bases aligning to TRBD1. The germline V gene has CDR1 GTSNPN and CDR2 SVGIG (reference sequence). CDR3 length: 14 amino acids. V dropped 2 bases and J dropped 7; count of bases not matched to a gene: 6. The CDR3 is CAWSHRGQEQPQHF. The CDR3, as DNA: TGTGCCTGGAGTCACAGGGGGCAGGAGCAGCCCCAGCATTTT.

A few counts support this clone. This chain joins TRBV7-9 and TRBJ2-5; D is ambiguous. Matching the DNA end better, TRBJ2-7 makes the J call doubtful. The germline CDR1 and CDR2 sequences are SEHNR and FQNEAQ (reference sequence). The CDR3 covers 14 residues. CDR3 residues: CASSSAASSYEQYF. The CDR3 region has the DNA TGTGCCAGCAGCTCAGCCGCCTCGTCCTACGAGCAGTACTTC.

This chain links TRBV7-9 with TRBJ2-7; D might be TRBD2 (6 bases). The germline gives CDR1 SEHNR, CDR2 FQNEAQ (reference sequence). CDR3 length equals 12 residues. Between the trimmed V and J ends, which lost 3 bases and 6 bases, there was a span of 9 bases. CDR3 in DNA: TGTGCCAGCAGCTTGGACGGGAGCGAGCAGTACTTC. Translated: CASSLDGSEQYF.

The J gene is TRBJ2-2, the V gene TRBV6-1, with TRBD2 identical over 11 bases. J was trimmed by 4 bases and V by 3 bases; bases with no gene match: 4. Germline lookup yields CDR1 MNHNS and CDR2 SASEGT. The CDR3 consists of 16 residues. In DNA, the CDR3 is TGTGCCAGCAGTGACACTAGCGGGAGAAGCACCGGGGAGCTGTTTTTT. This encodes CASSDTSGRSTGELFF.

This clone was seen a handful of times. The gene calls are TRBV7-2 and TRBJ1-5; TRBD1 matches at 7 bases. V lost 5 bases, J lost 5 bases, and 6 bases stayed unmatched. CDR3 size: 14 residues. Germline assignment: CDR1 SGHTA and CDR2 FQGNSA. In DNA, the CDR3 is TGTGCCAGCAGCCACAGGGGCGACTATCAGCCCCAGCATTTT. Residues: CASSHRGDYQPQHF.

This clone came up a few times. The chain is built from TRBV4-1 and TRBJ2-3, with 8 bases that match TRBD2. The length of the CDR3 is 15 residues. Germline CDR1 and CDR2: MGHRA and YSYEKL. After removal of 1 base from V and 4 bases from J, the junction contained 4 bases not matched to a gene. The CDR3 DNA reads TGCGCCAGCAGCCAAGGTGTAGCGGGATCAGATACGCAGTATTTT. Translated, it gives CASSQGVAGSDTQYF.

The CDR3 nucleotides read TGTGCCAGCACCCCGTGGCAGGGCCACAATGAGCAGTTCTTC. Translating gives CASTPWQGHNEQFF. V is TRBV27 and J is TRBJ2-1; a possible D gene is TRBD1 (5 bases). CDR1 and CDR2 (germline): MNHEY, SMNVEV (reference sequence). With 7 bases removed from V and 5 bases from J, the gap between germline ends came to 15 bases. This CDR3 is built from 14 residues.

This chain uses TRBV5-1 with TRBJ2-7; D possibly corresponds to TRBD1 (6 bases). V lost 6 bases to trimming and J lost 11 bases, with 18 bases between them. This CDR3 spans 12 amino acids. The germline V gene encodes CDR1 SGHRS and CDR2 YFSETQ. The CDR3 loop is CASTGITGTKYF. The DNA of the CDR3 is TGCGCCAGCACCGGAATTACAGGGACGAAGTACTTC.

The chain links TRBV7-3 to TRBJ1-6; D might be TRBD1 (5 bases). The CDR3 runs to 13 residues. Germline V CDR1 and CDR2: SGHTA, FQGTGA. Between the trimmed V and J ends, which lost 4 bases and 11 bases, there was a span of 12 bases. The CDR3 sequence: CASSYDQGTPLHF. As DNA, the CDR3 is TGTGCCAGCAGCTATGATCAGGGTACACCCCTCCACTTT.

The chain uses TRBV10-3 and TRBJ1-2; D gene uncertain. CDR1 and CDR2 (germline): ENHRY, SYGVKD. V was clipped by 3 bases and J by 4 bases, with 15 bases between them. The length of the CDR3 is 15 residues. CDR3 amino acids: CAISEVAVVSYGYTF. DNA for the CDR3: TGTGCCATCAGTGAAGTCGCAGTTGTCAGCTATGGCTACACCTTC.

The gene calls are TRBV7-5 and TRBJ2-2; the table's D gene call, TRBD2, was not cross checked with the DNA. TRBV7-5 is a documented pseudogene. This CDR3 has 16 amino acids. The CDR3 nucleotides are TGTGCCAGAAGCTCGGGGAGGGGAGGGCCCACCGGGGAGCTGTTTTTT. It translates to CARSSGRGGPTGELFF.

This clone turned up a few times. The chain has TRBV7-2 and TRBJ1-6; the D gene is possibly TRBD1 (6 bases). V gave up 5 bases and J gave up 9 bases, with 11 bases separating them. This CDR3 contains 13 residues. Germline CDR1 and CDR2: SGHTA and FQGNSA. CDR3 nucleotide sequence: TGTGCCAGCAGCCCCACGGACAGTTCACCCCTCCACTTT. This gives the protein CASSPTDSSPLHF.

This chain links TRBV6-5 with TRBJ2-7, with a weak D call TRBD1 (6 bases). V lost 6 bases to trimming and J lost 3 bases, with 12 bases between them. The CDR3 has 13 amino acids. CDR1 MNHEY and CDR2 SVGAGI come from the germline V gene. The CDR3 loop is CASRTTGLYEQYF. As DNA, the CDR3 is TGTGCCAGCAGGACTACAGGGCTCTACGAGCAGTACTTC.

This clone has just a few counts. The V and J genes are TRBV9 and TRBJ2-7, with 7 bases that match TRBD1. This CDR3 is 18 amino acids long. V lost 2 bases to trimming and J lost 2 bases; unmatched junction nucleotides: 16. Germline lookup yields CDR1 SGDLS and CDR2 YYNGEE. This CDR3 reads CASSVDRTGYTLTYEQYF. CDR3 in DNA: TGTGCCAGCAGCGTCGACCGGACAGGATATACGCTAACCTACGAGCAGTACTTC.

The CDR3 here is CATSRVGQGYEQYF. In DNA, the CDR3 is TGTGCCACCAGCAGAGTGGGACAGGGTTACGAGCAGTACTTC. The rearrangement joins TRBV15 to TRBJ2-7; 9 positions agree with TRBD1. This CDR3 is built from 14 residues. Germline CDR1 reads LNHNV; CDR2 reads YYDKDF (reference sequence). V lost 1 base to trimming and J lost 4 bases; unmatched junction nucleotides: 2.

The CDR3 loop is CASSLGRETQYF. CDR3 bases: TGCGCCAGCAGCTTGGGGCGGGAGACCCAGTACTTC. V is TRBV5-1 and J is TRBJ2-5, with no clear D. Germline CDR1 is SGHRS and CDR2 is YFSETQ. The CDR3 loop spans 12 amino acids. The V gene lost 0 bases and the J gene lost 5 bases, with 5 bases spanning the gap. Supplemented by reference TRBV5-1 and TRBJ2-5, the full variable domain reads KAGVTQTPRYLIKTRGQQVTLSCSPISGHRSVSWYQQTPGQGLQFLFEYFSETQRNKGNFPGRFSGRQFSNSRSEMNVSTLELGDSALYLCASSLGRETQYFGPGTRLLVL.